Only a few counts were recorded for the clone carrying this T cell receptor (beta chain). Its antigen remains unidentified. The data were produced by immunoSEQ multiplex PCR, yet TCRdb's version contains in-frame clones alone and is incomplete. Found here are roughly 140,000 clones, about 93% of them singletons; the top ten hold 5%. These data belong to a study of T cell responses to AZD1222 COVID-19 vaccine. Study-wide findings and caveats: Mapped onto spike, vaccine-associated CD4 TCRs spanned it and were dominant at 160-218 and 743-854.

The CDR3 has 13 amino acids. Trimming cost V 2 bases and J 3 bases, with 8 bases left between them. Germline loops: CDR1 MNHNY, CDR2 SVGAGI (reference sequence). This sample comprised peripheral blood, obtained on day 0 of AZD1222 vaccination. The TCR originated in an adult in good health. The V call is TRBV6-6, the J call TRBJ2-7; no definite D call. CDR3 sequence: CASSYQTFYEQYF. Here the CDR3 DNA reads TGTGCCAGCAGTTACCAGACTTTCTACGAGCAGTACTTC.